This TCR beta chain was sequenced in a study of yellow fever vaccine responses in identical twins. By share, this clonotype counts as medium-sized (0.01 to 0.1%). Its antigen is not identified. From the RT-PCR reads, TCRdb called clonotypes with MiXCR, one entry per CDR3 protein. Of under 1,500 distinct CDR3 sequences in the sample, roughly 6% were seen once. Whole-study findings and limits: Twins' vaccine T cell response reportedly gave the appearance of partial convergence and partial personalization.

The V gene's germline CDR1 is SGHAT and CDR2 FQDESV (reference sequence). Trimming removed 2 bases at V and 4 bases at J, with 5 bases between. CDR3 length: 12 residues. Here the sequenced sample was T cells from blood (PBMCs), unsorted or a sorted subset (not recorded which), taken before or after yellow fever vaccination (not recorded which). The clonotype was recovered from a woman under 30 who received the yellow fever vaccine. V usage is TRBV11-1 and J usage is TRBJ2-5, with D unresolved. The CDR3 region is CASSLLLETQYF. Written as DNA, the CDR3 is TGTGCCAGCAGCTTATTACTAGAGACCCAGTACTTC. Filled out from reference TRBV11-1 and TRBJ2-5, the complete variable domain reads EAEVAQSPRYKITEKSQAVAFWCDPISGHATLYWYRQILGQGPELLVQFQDESVVDDSQLPKDRFSAERLKGVDSTLKIQPAELGDSAMYLCASSLLLETQYFGPGTRLLVL.